This T cell receptor (beta chain) was documented in a study of cytomegalovirus exposure and HLA in healthy donors. Findings and limits, study-wide: HLA alleles showed associations with around 15,000 TCR beta sequences in a later analysis, at a 0.05 false discovery rate. Later analysis reportedly placed an Asian-associated ancestry cluster below the roughly 680-donor mean in N-insertions. It was in a later analysis that TCR association rates were seen to vary by HLA locus, highest for DRB1 and lowest for HLA-C. The authors later linked a missense DCLRE1C variant to TCR beta V- and J-gene trimming.

Of note for this clone: The antigen is undetermined.

Primers for the PCR totalled 60 Vbeta and 13 Jbeta. The protocol was immunoSEQ multiplex PCR, while the TCRdb copy is restricted to in-frame clones and leaves out a portion. Among more than 110,000 clones listed, 70% to 75% were seen once. V was pared by 8 bases and J by 2 bases, with 13 bases between. The CDR3 is 14 amino acids. Germline assignment: CDR1 MDHEN and CDR2 SYDVKM. The sample consisted of PBMCs. This chain joins TRBV28 and TRBJ1-5, with D uncertain. This TCR was recovered from a young woman in good health and CMV-seronegative. The CDR3 sequence: CASLTPTRNQPQHF. CDR3 DNA: TGTGCCAGCCTAACCCCTACCCGCAATCAGCCCCAGCATTTT.